The 22 T cell receptor beta chains reported below all come from one sample, sequenced in a study of blood T cells in healthy people across ages. A second PCR of 7 to 11 cycles used a sample-barcoded 5' primer and a J-beta primer mix. TCRdb passed the 5' RACE reads through MiXCR, listing each CDR3 protein once. Of some 1,800,000 distinct CDR3 sequences listed, approximately 40% are singletons. The specimen was blood. These receptors were collected from a human donor in good health.

The chain couples TRBV4-3 to TRBJ2-7, with TRBD2 matching over 16 bases. Germline CDR1 and CDR2: LGHNA and YSLEER. The CDR3 totals 18 residues. Trimming took 4 bases from V and 2 from J; bases not matched to a gene: 8. CDR3 protein: CASSPRAGTSGGAYEQYF. The CDR3 nucleotides read TGCGCCAGCAGCCCCCGAGCCGGGACTAGCGGGGGGGCCTACGAGCAGTACTTC.

This clonotype was detected only a few times. The chain joins TRBV9 to TRBJ1-1; D may be TRBD1 (6 bases). Germline CDR1 is SGDLS and CDR2 is YYNGEE. CDR3 length: 15 amino acids. Trimming cost V 2 bases and J 0 bases, with 11 bases left between them. The CDR3 protein is CASSVGGDMNTEAFF. The CDR3 DNA is TGTGCCAGCAGCGTGGGGGGCGACATGAACACTGAAGCTTTCTTT. The whole variable domain, remainder taken from reference TRBV9 and TRBJ1-1, is DSGVTQTPKHLITATGQRVTLRCSPRSGDLSVYWYQQSLDQGLQFLIQYYNGEERAKGNILERFSAQQFPDLHSELNLSSLELGDSALYFCASSVGGDMNTEAFFGQGTRLTVV.

This clonotype was seen only once. V gene TRBV12-3 or TRBV12-4 combines with J gene TRBJ1-5; TRBD1 matches at 7 bases. This CDR3 spans 14 amino acids. Trimming removed 5 bases from V and 9 bases from J; junction bases left unmatched: 10. CDR3 sequence (DNA): TGTGCCAGCAGTCACACCCCACAGGGGACGCCCCAGCATTTT. Its protein product is CASSHTPQGTPQHF.

Notes on this clonotype: This clone may be a read error of a much larger clone one base away. V usage is TRBV29-1 and J usage is TRBJ1-2; 7 bases are a match to TRBD1. The length of the CDR3 is 11 residues. Germline values: CDR1 SQVTM, CDR2 ANQGSEA. J gave up 9 bases and V 7 bases, and 8 bases lay outside the gene matches. This CDR3 reads CSAIRGYSYTF. CDR3 nucleotides: TGCAGCGCAATCAGGGGGTATAGCTACACCTTC.

The rearrangement uses TRBV10-3 and TRBJ2-7, with a possible D match to TRBD2 (6 bases). Germline V gene lookup returns CDR1 ENHRY and CDR2 SYGVKD. Trimming removed 0 bases at V and 1 base at J, with 16 bases between. The CDR3 totals 17 residues. The CDR3 DNA reads TGTGCCATCAGTGAGTCGACGGGACTCCTCCTATCCTACGAGCAGTACTTC. Its translation: CAISESTGLLLSYEQYF.

This chain links TRBV12-3 or TRBV12-4 with TRBJ2-2; 10 bases map to TRBD2. V gave up 6 bases and J gave up 7 bases; unmatched junction bases: 8. The CDR3 consists of 15 residues. The CDR3 protein is CASSAAGGPGGELFF. In DNA form, the CDR3 reads TGTGCCAGCAGCGCAGCGGGGGGGCCAGGCGGGGAGCTGTTTTTT.

The gene calls are TRBV12-3 or TRBV12-4 and TRBJ1-1, with unresolved D. Trimming took off 6 bases at V and 11 bases at J, with 16 bases between the two ends. CDR3 length: 12 residues. The CDR3 spells CASSLELRRAFF. For the CDR3, the DNA is TGTGCCAGCAGCTTGGAGCTGCGGAGGGCTTTCTTT.

The rearrangement links TRBV12-3 or TRBV12-4 to TRBJ2-1; TRBD2 matches 13 bases. Unmatched junction bases numbered 15, after V lost 4 bases and J lost 9 bases. This CDR3 comprises 18 residues. In DNA, the CDR3 is TGTGCCAGCAGTTCCATACCAGGACTAGCGGGGGTGGGAGGTGAGCAGTTCTTC. Residues: CASSSIPGLAGVGGEQFF.

The chain links TRBV5-1 to TRBJ2-1; the match to TRBD1 covers 7 bases. CDR1 SGHRS and CDR2 YFSETQ come from the germline V gene. The V segment lost 4 bases and the J segment 1 base; nucleotides outside the gene matches: 8. The CDR3 is 16 amino acids. The CDR3 is CASSLPWDSSYNEQFF. CDR3 bases: TGCGCCAGCAGCCTCCCCTGGGACAGTTCCTACAATGAGCAGTTCTTC.

This clonotype was picked up a small number of times. This chain links TRBV6-2 or TRBV6-3 with TRBJ2-4; D is unclear. V was shortened by 9 bases and J by 13 bases, with 25 bases between the two germline ends. Germline CDR1 is MNHEY and CDR2 is SVGEGT. The CDR3 spans 14 residues. The CDR3 DNA reads TGTGCCAGTAGTGGACGGAAACACCCTGAGCCGCAGTACTTC. It encodes CASSGRKHPEPQYF.

V is TRBV7-2 and J is TRBJ2-5; 7 bases are a match to TRBD2. The CDR3 loop spans 16 amino acids. CDR1 SGHTA and CDR2 FQGNSA come from the germline V gene. V trimming: 6 bases; J trimming: 5 bases; junction bases outside the gene matches: 15. This chain's CDR3 is CASRHLGGKASETQYF. The CDR3 DNA sequence: TGTGCCAGCAGACACCTCGGGGGGAAGGCTTCCGAGACCCAGTACTTC.

The V gene is TRBV7-3, the J gene TRBJ2-5, with no clear D. The CDR3 has 13 residues. Germline V gene lookup returns CDR1 SGHTA and CDR2 FQGTGA. V shed 4 bases and J shed 7 bases, with 13 bases lying between them. The CDR3 sequence: CASSWTVPGTQYF. The CDR3 DNA is TGTGCCAGCAGCTGGACGGTCCCTGGGACCCAGTACTTC.

The chain recombines TRBV12-3 or TRBV12-4 with TRBJ2-4, with TRBD2 matching over 7 bases. With the DNA end fitting TRBJ2-7 better, the J assignment may be wrong. The CDR3 sequence is 13 residues long. The CDR3 region is CASSSWGGYEQYF. DNA for the CDR3: TGTGCCAGCAGTAGCTGGGGGGGCTACGAGCAGTACTTC.

This chain uses TRBV29-1 with TRBJ2-7; either TRBD1 or TRBD2 may supply D (5 bases each). Germline-derived CDR1 and CDR2 are SQVTM and ANQGSEA. The CDR3 covers 19 residues. V was pared by 6 bases and J by 3 bases, with 33 bases between. In DNA, the CDR3 is TGCAGCGTCCCTCTCTCTGTAGGGAACAATGAGGGGTTCGGCTACGAGCAGTACTTC. Protein: CSVPLSVGNNEGFGYEQYF.

The chain couples TRBV19 to TRBJ1-6; TRBD1 might be the D (6 bases). The CDR3 covers 15 residues. Germline lookup yields CDR1 LNHDA and CDR2 SQIVND (reference sequence). Trimming took 5 bases from V and 7 from J, leaving 15 bases between them. The chain's CDR3 is CASSVQGSSNSPLHF. CDR3 DNA: TGTGCCAGTAGTGTGCAGGGGTCCTCAAATTCACCCCTCCACTTT.

This sequence joins TRBV5-6 and TRBJ1-1, with a weak D call TRBD1 (5 bases). V lost 3 bases, J lost 6 bases, and 15 bases lay in between. Germline V gene lookup returns CDR1 SGHDT and CDR2 YYEEEE. The CDR3 extends over 14 amino acids. CDR3 sequence (DNA): TGTGCCAGCAGCTGGGCGGCGCAGGGAGCTGAAGCTTTCTTT. Amino acid sequence: CASSWAAQGAEAFF.

This clonotype was detected only a few times. The V and J genes are TRBV12-3 or TRBV12-4 and TRBJ1-5; D might be TRBD1 (6 bases). The CDR3 is made up of 17 amino acids. V was shortened by 5 bases and J by 7 bases, with 24 bases between the two germline ends. This CDR3 is CASSITPNRGAWQPQHF. The CDR3 nucleotides are TGTGCCAGCAGTATCACCCCTAATAGGGGGGCGTGGCAGCCCCAGCATTTT.

The gene calls are TRBV15 and TRBJ2-5, with a weak D call TRBD2 (5 bases). The length of the CDR3 is 15 residues. V lost 5 bases, J lost 6 bases, and 19 bases lay in between. Germline CDR1 is LNHNV and CDR2 is YYDKDF (reference sequence). For the CDR3, the DNA is TGTGCCACCAGCGGGCAAGAGGAGGAGGTAAAGACCCAGTACTTC. It translates to CATSGQEEEVKTQYF.

This chain joins TRBV7-9 and TRBJ2-7, with TRBD1 as a possible D gene (5 bases). The germline V gene encodes CDR1 SEHNR and CDR2 FQNEAQ (reference sequence). V was shortened by 10 bases and J by 5 bases, with 15 bases between the two germline ends. This CDR3 contains 12 residues. CDR3 nucleotide sequence: TGTGCCATAAGCAGGGTTTACAACGAGCAGTACTTC. This sequence encodes CAISRVYNEQYF.

Details on this clonotype: A clone one base away is much larger, so this may be a read error. V is TRBV4-3 and J is TRBJ1-1; unclear D gene. The CDR3 extends over 14 amino acids. The germline V gene encodes CDR1 LGHNA and CDR2 YSLEER. CDR3 in amino acids: CASSQDKGTTGAFF. Written as DNA, the CDR3 is TGCGCCAGCAGCCAAGATAAGGGTACCACTGGAGCTTTCTTT.

This rearrangement joins TRBV7-2 to TRBJ2-4; 7 bases are shared with TRBD1. CDR1 SGHTA and CDR2 FQGNSA come from the germline V gene. The trim removed 4 bases at V and 4 bases at J, leaving 7 bases unmatched. The CDR3 is made up of 15 amino acids. CDR3 protein: CASSSPGGQKNIQYF. The DNA for the CDR3 is TGTGCCAGCAGCTCCCCAGGGGGACAGAAAAACATTCAGTACTTC.

Remarks on this clonotype: Germline is not matched at one junction end, which may reflect a read error. This chain uses TRBV2 with TRBJ2-4; weak D call: TRBD1 (6 bases). The CDR3 consists of 15 residues. Per germline, CDR1 SNHLY and CDR2 FYNNEI. CDR3 in DNA: TGTGCCAGCAGTGAAGCCGGGACACCTTCCTACGAGCAGTACTTT. Protein: CASSEAGTPSYEQYF.